This T cell receptor beta chain was sequenced during a study of cytomegalovirus exposure and HLA in healthy donors. Study observations and caveats: According to an earlier analysis, most TCR beta V segments yielded productive rearrangements about 90% or about 30% of the time. DRB1 showed the most TCR associations and HLA-C the fewest in a later analysis, as rates varied by HLA locus.

Of note for this clone: The antigen remains unidentified.

V dropped 9 bases and J dropped 7; count of bases not matched to a gene: 10. CDR3 length equals 14 residues. Germline-derived CDR1 and CDR2 are SGHRS and YFSETQ. PCR amplification relied on 60 Vbeta primers (plus 13 Jbeta primers). Clones were read by immunoSEQ multiplex PCR, and TCRdb kept only the in-frame ones, dropping some. This sample has about 130,000 clones; approximately 78% occur once, and the top ten carry less than 6.5%. The sequence was obtained from a woman aged 40-49 years in good health and CMV-seropositive. The sample was PBMCs. The chain has TRBV5-1 and TRBJ1-5; 10 bases align to TRBD1. In nucleotides, the CDR3 is TGCGCCACCCCCGACAGGGGGCTCGGGCAGCCCCAGCATTTT. It is translated as CATPDRGLGQPQHF.